The 31 T cell receptor beta chains given below trace back to one sample, sequenced in a study of vaccination and CD4 T cells after COVID-19. Their recognized antigens are unknown. At the Johns Hopkins FTIC core, DNA taken from cultured CD4+ T cells was sequenced by way of the Oncomine TCR Beta short-read assay. In TCRdb, the PCR reads were re-called with MiXCR into one record per CDR3 protein. This repertoire shows about 10,000 distinct CDR3 sequences, less than 55% found once; its top ten account for about 34%. Stated treatment: roughly 10-day PBMC culture with coronavirus spike peptide pools or control peptides (ViraFEST assay). The sequenced sample consisted of CD4+ T cells from blood, cultured in vitro. The source is a human donor who had recovered from COVID-19.

The chain combines TRBV6-1 with TRBJ1-2; 8 bases fit TRBD1. The CDR3 is 16 amino acids. The germline V gene encodes CDR1 MNHNS and CDR2 SASEGT. Unmatched junction bases numbered 13, after V lost 3 bases and J lost 7 bases. The CDR3, as DNA: TGTGCCAGCAGTGACCCCCCGACAGGGGCATTTCGTGGCTACACCTTC. Protein product: CASSDPPTGAFRGYTF.

The gene calls are TRBV3-1 and TRBJ2-7; a possible D gene is TRBD2 (6 bases). V lost 1 base and J lost 6, with 13 bases in between. Per germline, CDR1 LGHDT and CDR2 YNNKEL (reference sequence). The CDR3 contains 14 residues. In nucleotides, the CDR3 is TGTGCCAGCAGCCAAGTAAGGAGGGAAGGCGAGCAGTACTTC. Protein: CASSQVRREGEQYF.

The rearrangement joins TRBV12-3 or TRBV12-4 to TRBJ2-3; 9 positions agree with TRBD1. CDR3 length: 15 amino acids. Unmatched junction bases numbered 4, after V lost 0 bases and J lost 6 bases. This chain's CDR3 is CASSLAGTGSDTQYF. CDR3 nucleotides: TGTGCCAGCAGTTTAGCCGGGACAGGGTCCGATACGCAGTATTTT.

The DNA for the CDR3 is TGTGCCAGCAGAGAACTCCACTCTGGAAACACCATATATTTT. Translated, it gives CASRELHSGNTIYF. This chain uses TRBV2 with TRBJ1-3, with D unclear. CDR1 and CDR2 from the germline V gene are SNHLY and FYNNEI. The V gene lost 6 bases and the J gene lost 0 bases, with 9 bases spanning the gap. This CDR3 has 14 residues.

The rearrangement uses TRBV5-1 and TRBJ2-3; D assignment may be TRBD1 or TRBD2 (5 bases each). Trimming removed 8 bases at V and 2 bases at J, with 15 bases between. The CDR3 length is 14 residues. Germline assignment: CDR1 SGHRS and CDR2 YFSETQ. The CDR3 protein is CASGQGENTDTQYF. The CDR3 DNA reads as TGCGCCAGTGGACAAGGGGAGAACACAGATACGCAGTATTTT.

The chain recombines TRBV2 with TRBJ2-3; 9 nucleotides align to TRBD2. Unmatched junction bases numbered 8, after V lost 4 bases and J lost 3 bases. The CDR3 length is 16 residues. CDR1 and CDR2 (germline): SNHLY, FYNNEI. CDR3 in DNA: TGTGCCAGCAGTGTTTCCAGCGGGGGGCCTACAGATACGCAGTATTTT. It encodes CASSVSSGGPTDTQYF.

The gene calls are TRBV4-1 and TRBJ1-1, with D possibly being TRBD1 (5 bases). The CDR3 is made up of 15 amino acids. Trimming cost V 4 bases and J 3 bases, with 15 bases left between them. The germline V gene has CDR1 MGHRA and CDR2 YSYEKL. The CDR3 sequence is CASSLLTQDYTEAFF. The CDR3 bases are TGCGCCAGCAGCCTTCTAACACAGGATTACACTGAAGCTTTCTTT.

This clonotype was observed a handful of times. The chain combines TRBV5-4 with TRBJ1-5, with a weak D call TRBD1 (5 bases). From germline, CDR1 is SGHNT and CDR2 YYREEE (reference sequence). The CDR3 has 14 residues. Trimming stripped 0 bases from V and 4 bases from J, with 8 bases between. For the CDR3, the DNA is TGTGCCAGCAGCTTGGGTGGGGGAAATCAGCCCCAGCATTTT. It translates to CASSLGGGNQPQHF. Filled out from reference TRBV5-4 and TRBJ1-5, the complete variable domain reads ETGVTQSPTHLIKTRGQQVTLRCSSQSGHNTVSWYQQALGQGPQFIFQYYREEENGRGNFPPRFSGLQFPNYSSELNVNALELDDSALYLCASSLGGGNQPQHFGDGTRLSIL.

CDR3 bases: TGTGCCAGTAGTAGAGGGAATCGGGCTTTCTTT. Protein product: CASSRGNRAFF. J is TRBJ1-1 and V is TRBV19; no clear D gene. The CDR3 sequence is 11 residues long. Germline V gene sequence: CDR1 LNHDA, CDR2 SQIVND (reference sequence). Trimming took off 4 bases at V and 11 bases at J, with 11 bases between the two ends.

The chain combines TRBV11-2 with TRBJ1-2; D is uncertain. V lost 2 bases and J lost 4, with 11 bases in between. The CDR3 length is 14 residues. The germline gives CDR1 SGHAT, CDR2 FQNNGV. The CDR3 DNA sequence: TGTGCCAGCAGCTTAAAGGAAGTGGGCTATGGCTACACCTTC. Translation gives CASSLKEVGYGYTF.

There are a few counts of this clonotype. The V call is TRBV20-1, the J call TRBJ1-6, with 7 bases matching TRBD1. This CDR3 comprises 17 residues. Germline V lookup: CDR1 DFQATT, CDR2 SNEGSKA (reference sequence). Trimming removed 2 bases from V and 0 bases from J; junction bases left unmatched: 7. In DNA form, the CDR3 reads TGCAGTGCTAGACTGACAGGGCTCAGCTCCTATAATTCACCCCTCCACTTT. This encodes CSARLTGLSSYNSPLHF.

The table lists this clonotype with a few counts. The V and J genes are TRBV10-1 and TRBJ2-7; D is unclear. From germline, CDR1 is WNHNN and CDR2 SYGVQD (reference sequence). The V end lost 2 bases, the J end lost 3 bases, and 2 bases lay between the germline ends. This CDR3 has 11 amino acids. CDR3 nucleotides: TGCGCCAGCAGTGAGGGCTACGAGCAGTACTTC. Amino acid sequence: CASSEGYEQYF.

V is TRBV29-1 and J is TRBJ1-1; 7 bases agree with TRBD1. Germline V CDR1 and CDR2: SQVTM, ANQGSEA. V lost 3 bases, J lost 6 bases, and 1 base stayed unmatched. This CDR3 region has 11 residues. CDR3 nucleotides: TGCAGCGTTGAGACAGGGTCTGAAGCTTTCTTT. Translation: CSVETGSEAFF.

V gene TRBV11-3 combines with J gene TRBJ2-1, with D unclear. The CDR3 loop spans 16 amino acids. With 5 bases removed from V and 4 bases from J, the gap between germline ends came to 18 bases. The germline CDR1 and CDR2 sequences are SGHNT and YENEEA. CDR3 protein: CASSPRARAHYNEQFF. CDR3 DNA: TGTGCCAGCAGCCCTCGAGCCCGTGCCCATTACAATGAGCAGTTCTTC.

This clonotype rates as medium-sized. V and J are TRBV29-1 and TRBJ1-5; TRBD1 might be the D (6 bases). V was pared by 4 bases and J by 2 bases, with 9 bases between. The length of the CDR3 is 13 residues. The germline CDR1 and CDR2 sequences are SQVTM and ANQGSEA. CDR3 coding DNA: TGCAGCGTTGGGACAGACGGCAATCAGCCCCAGCATTTT. This codes for CSVGTDGNQPQHF.

The chain links TRBV14 to TRBJ1-1, with D possibly matching TRBD1 (5 bases). V was cut by 4 bases and J by 1 base, with 13 bases left in between. The germline gives CDR1 SGHDN, CDR2 FVKESK. The CDR3 runs 15 residues. CDR3 amino acids: CASSLGTGWNTEAFF. CDR3 sequence (DNA): TGTGCCAGCAGCCTAGGGACGGGTTGGAACACTGAAGCTTTCTTT. Using reference TRBV14 and TRBJ1-1 for the parts outside the CDR3, the full variable domain is EAGVTQFPSHSVIEKGQTVTLRCDPISGHDNLYWYRRVMGKEIKFLLHFVKESKQDESGMPNNRFLAERTGGTYSTLKVQPAELEDSGVYFCASSLGTGWNTEAFFGQGTRLTVV.

The J gene is TRBJ1-2, the V gene TRBV6-2 or TRBV6-3; D might be TRBD1 (6 bases). Germline V lookup: CDR1 MNHEY, CDR2 SVGEGT. The CDR3 contains 14 residues. Between the trimmed V and J ends, which lost 2 bases and 6 bases, there was a span of 13 bases. In DNA form, the CDR3 reads TGTGCCAGCAGTTACCTGAGGACAGCTAATGGCTACACCTTC. It yields the protein CASSYLRTANGYTF.

Turning to this clonotype: Sequence at one end of the junction differs from germline and may be a read error. The J gene is TRBJ2-2, the V gene TRBV6-2 or TRBV6-3; D remains ambiguous. The germline V gene has CDR1 MNHEY and CDR2 SVGEGT. This CDR3 is built from 16 residues. The chain's CDR3 is CASNYSSREDTGELFF. CDR3 nucleotides: TGTGCCAGCAATTACTCGAGCAGAGAGGACACCGGGGAGCTGTTTTTT.

The chain is built from TRBV15 and TRBJ2-2, with D possibly matching TRBD2 (6 bases). There are 20 residues in the CDR3. Germline V lookup: CDR1 LNHNV, CDR2 YYDKDF (reference sequence). With 0 bases removed from V and 6 bases from J, the gap between germline ends came to 26 bases. The CDR3 bases are TGTGCCACCAGCAGAGATCCAGCCGGACTCTGGGAGGTGTATGCCGGGGAGCTGTTTTTT. It encodes CATSRDPAGLWEVYAGELFF.

The chain employs TRBV20-1 and TRBJ1-1; the match to TRBD1 covers 7 bases. CDR1 is DFQATT and CDR2 is SNEGSKA in the germline V gene (reference sequence). Unmatched junction bases numbered 8, after V lost 0 bases and J lost 1 base. The CDR3 is made up of 16 amino acids. This CDR3 reads CSARDRGMLKNTEAFF. The CDR3 bases are TGCAGTGCTAGAGACAGGGGGATGTTGAAGAACACTGAAGCTTTCTTT.

The V gene is TRBV19, the J gene TRBJ1-5, with D hard to call. The CDR3 is 12 amino acids. CDR1 is LNHDA, CDR2 SQIVND, per germline (reference sequence). V dropped 1 base and J dropped 8 bases, with 6 bases sitting between them. CDR3 in DNA: TGTGCCAGTAGTATAGCTAGGGAGCCCCAGCATTTT. It codes for CASSIAREPQHF. Using reference TRBV19 and TRBJ1-5 for the parts outside the CDR3, the full variable domain is DGGITQSPKYLFRKEGQNVTLSCEQNLNHDAMYWYRQDPGQGLRLIYYSQIVNDFQKGDIAEGYSVSREKKESFPLTVTSAQKNPTAFYLCASSIAREPQHFGDGTRLSIL.

This CDR3 reads CASSLVGTNTEAFF. CDR3 sequence (DNA): TGTGCCAGCAGTTTAGTCGGGACAAACACTGAAGCTTTCTTT. V usage is TRBV12-3 or TRBV12-4 and J usage is TRBJ1-1; maybe TRBD1 (6 bases). Trimming removed 1 base at V and 2 bases at J, with 8 bases between. The CDR3 is made up of 14 amino acids.

The rearrangement uses TRBV5-1 and TRBJ2-4; D is unclear. The CDR3 spans 12 residues. The germline V and J ends were trimmed by 3 bases and 6 bases, with 7 bases remaining between them. Per germline, CDR1 SGHRS and CDR2 YFSETQ. CDR3 sequence: CASSSAGNIQYF. For the CDR3, the DNA is TGCGCCAGCAGCTCAGCAGGAAACATTCAGTACTTC.

This chain connects TRBV18 to TRBJ2-7; D is unresolved. The CDR3 runs to 12 residues. The ends were cut back, 2 bases at V and 3 bases at J, with 5 bases in the middle. CDR1 and CDR2 from the germline V gene are KGHSH and LQKENI. The chain's CDR3 is CASSPGVYEQYF. CDR3 in DNA: TGTGCCAGCTCACCAGGGGTCTACGAGCAGTACTTC.

The chain uses TRBV6-5 and TRBJ2-7; no reliable D call. Germline values: CDR1 MNHEY, CDR2 SVGAGI. Trimming stripped 4 bases from V and 6 bases from J, with 7 bases between. CDR3 size: 11 residues. CDR3 protein: CASSSIAEQYF. The CDR3 nucleotides read TGTGCCAGCAGTTCAATAGCCGAGCAGTACTTC.

The genes are TRBV7-2 and TRBJ1-4; D might be TRBD1 (5 bases). V gave up 2 bases and J gave up 7 bases, with 20 bases separating them. The V gene's germline CDR1 is SGHTA and CDR2 FQGNSA. The CDR3 has 17 amino acids. CDR3 sequence (DNA): TGTGCCAGCAGCTTATTTCCCGGGACGGTTTTAGGTGAAAAACTGTTTTTT. This encodes CASSLFPGTVLGEKLFF. Combining the CDR3 with reference TRBV7-2 and TRBJ1-4 gives the whole variable domain GAGVSQSPSNKVTEKGKDVELRCDPISGHTALYWYRQSLGQGLEFLIYFQGNSAPDKSGLPSDRFSAERTGGSVSTLTIQRTQQEDSAVYLCASSLFPGTVLGEKLFFGSGTQLSVL.

The rearrangement links TRBV4-1 to TRBJ1-1; 8 bases align to TRBD1. Germline CDR1 MGHRA, CDR2 YSYEKL. This CDR3 is 18 amino acids long. The J segment lost 2 bases and the V segment lost 1 base, leaving 12 bases of the junction unmatched. The CDR3 bases are TGCGCCAGCAGCCAAGGATCAGTCGGACAGGGAGGAAACACTGAAGCTTTCTTT. Translating it yields CASSQGSVGQGGNTEAFF.

The rearrangement uses TRBV14 and TRBJ2-3, with D perhaps TRBD1 (5 bases). Trimming left V 1 base short and J 4 bases short, with 15 bases between. Germline assignment: CDR1 SGHDN and CDR2 FVKESK. This CDR3 is 16 amino acids long. The CDR3 is CASSQALLGESDTQYF. CDR3 DNA: TGTGCCAGCAGCCAAGCCCTTTTAGGGGAATCAGATACGCAGTATTTT.

The V and J genes are TRBV20-1 and TRBJ1-6; 8 bases are shared with TRBD1. CDR3 length: 14 residues. The trim removed 0 bases at V and 11 bases at J, leaving 6 bases unmatched. The germline CDR1 and CDR2 sequences are DFQATT and SNEGSKA (reference sequence). This CDR3 is CSAREYRGTTPLHF. CDR3 in DNA: TGCAGTGCTAGAGAGTACAGGGGGACGACACCCCTCCACTTT.

J is TRBJ2-7 and V is TRBV11-2, with 11 bases lining up with TRBD1. The CDR3 covers 15 residues. The ends lost 5 bases at V and 5 bases at J; junction bases unmatched: 8. CDR1 SGHAT and CDR2 FQNNGV come from the germline V gene. CDR3: CASSAPGTGGNEQYF. CDR3 bases: TGTGCCAGCAGCGCGCCCGGGACAGGGGGGAACGAGCAGTACTTC. The variable domain in full, with the rest retrieved from reference TRBV11-2 and TRBJ2-7, is EAGVAQSPRYKIIEKRQSVAFWCNPISGHATLYWYQQILGQGPKLLIQFQNNGVVDDSQLPKDRFSAERLKGVDSTLKIQPAKLEDSAVYLCASSAPGTGGNEQYFGPGTRLTVT.

This sequence joins TRBV11-3 and TRBJ1-1; D might be TRBD1 (5 bases). The germline V gene encodes CDR1 SGHNT and CDR2 YENEEA. The CDR3 is 13 residues long. V gave up 2 bases and J gave up 6 bases, with 10 bases separating them. The CDR3 region has the DNA TGTGCCAGCAGCTTACAGGGTTGGGCTGAAGCTTTCTTT. Protein: CASSLQGWAEAFF.